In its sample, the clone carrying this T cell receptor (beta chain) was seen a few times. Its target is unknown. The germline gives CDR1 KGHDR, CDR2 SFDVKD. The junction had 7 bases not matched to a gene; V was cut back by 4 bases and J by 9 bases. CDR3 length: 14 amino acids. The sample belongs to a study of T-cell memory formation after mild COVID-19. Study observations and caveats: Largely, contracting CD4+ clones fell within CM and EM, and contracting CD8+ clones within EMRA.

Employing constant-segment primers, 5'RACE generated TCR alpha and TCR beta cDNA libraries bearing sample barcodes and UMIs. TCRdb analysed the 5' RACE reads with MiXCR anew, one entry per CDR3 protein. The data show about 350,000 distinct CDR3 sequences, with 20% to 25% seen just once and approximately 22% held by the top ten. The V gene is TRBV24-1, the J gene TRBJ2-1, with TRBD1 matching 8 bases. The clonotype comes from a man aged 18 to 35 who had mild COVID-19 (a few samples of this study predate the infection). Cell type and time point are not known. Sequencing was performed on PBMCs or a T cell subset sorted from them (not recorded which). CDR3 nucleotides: TGTGCCACCAGTGACCCCGGGACAGGCAGTGAGCAGTTCTTC. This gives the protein CATSDPGTGSEQFF.